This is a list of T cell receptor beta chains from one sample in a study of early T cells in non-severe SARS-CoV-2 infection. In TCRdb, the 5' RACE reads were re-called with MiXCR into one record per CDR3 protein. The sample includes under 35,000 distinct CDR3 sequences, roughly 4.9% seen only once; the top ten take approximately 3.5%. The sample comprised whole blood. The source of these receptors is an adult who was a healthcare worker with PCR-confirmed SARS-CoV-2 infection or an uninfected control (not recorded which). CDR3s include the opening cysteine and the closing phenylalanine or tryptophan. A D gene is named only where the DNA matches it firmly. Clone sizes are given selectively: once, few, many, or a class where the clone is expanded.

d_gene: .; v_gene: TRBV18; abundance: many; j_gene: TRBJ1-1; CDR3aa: CASSPLGLEAFF; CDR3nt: TGTGCCAGCTCACCGCTCGGACTTGAAGCTTTCTTT
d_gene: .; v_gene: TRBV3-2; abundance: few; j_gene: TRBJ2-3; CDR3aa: CASSQEGLAGEGTDTQYF; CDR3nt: TGTGCCAGCAGCCAAGAGGGGCTAGCGGGAGAGGGGACAGATACGCAGTATTTT
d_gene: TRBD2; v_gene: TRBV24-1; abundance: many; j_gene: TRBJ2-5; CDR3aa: CATSDPRTSGETQYF; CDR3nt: TGTGCCACCAGTGACCCGAGGACTAGCGGAGAGACCCAGTACTTC
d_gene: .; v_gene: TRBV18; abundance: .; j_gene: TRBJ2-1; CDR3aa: CASSPPRGSSFSEQFF; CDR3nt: TGTGCCAGCTCACCACCGAGGGGGAGTTCTTTCAGTGAGCAGTTCTTC
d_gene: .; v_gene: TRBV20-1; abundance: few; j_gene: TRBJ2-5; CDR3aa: CSAQTSPGRFQETQYF; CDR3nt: TGCAGTGCCCAAACCTCGCCAGGGAGGTTTCAAGAGACCCAGTACTTC
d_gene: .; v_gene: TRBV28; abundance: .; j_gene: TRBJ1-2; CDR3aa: CASSSPPAGPDYTF; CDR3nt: TGTGCCAGCAGTTCTCCGCCGGCAGGACCGGACTACACCTTC
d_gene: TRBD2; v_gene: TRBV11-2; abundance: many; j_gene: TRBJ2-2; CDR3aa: CASSLWTGTSFTGELFF; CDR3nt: TGTGCCAGCAGCTTGTGGACCGGGACTAGCTTCACCGGGGAGCTGTTTTTT
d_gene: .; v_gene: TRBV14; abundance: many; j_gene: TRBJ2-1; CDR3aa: CASSQPGNEQFF; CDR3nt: TGTGCCAGCAGCCAACCGGGGAATGAGCAGTTCTTC
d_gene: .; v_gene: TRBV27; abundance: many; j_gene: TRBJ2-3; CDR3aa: CASSTLTDTQYF; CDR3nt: TGTGCCAGCAGTACTCTCACAGATACGCAGTATTTT
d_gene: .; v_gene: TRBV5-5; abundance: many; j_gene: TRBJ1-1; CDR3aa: CASSFRAGNTEAFF; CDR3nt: TGTGCCAGCAGCTTCCGGGCCGGGAACACTGAAGCTTTCTTT
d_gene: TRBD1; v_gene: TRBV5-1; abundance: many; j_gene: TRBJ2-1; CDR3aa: CASTLDRTGNNEQFF; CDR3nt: TGCGCCAGCACCCTCGACAGGACAGGGAACAATGAGCAGTTCTTC
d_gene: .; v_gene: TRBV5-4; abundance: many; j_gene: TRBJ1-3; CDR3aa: CASSSTGHAASGNTIYF; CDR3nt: TGTGCCAGCAGCTCGACAGGACATGCGGCCTCTGGAAACACCATATATTTT
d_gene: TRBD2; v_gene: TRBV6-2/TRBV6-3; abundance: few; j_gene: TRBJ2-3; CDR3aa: CASSYARTSGRGGADTQYF; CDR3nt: TGTGCCAGCAGTTACGCTCGGACTAGCGGGAGAGGAGGGGCAGATACGCAGTATTTT
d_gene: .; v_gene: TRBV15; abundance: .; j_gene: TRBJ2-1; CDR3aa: CATSRNRVSYNEQFF; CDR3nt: TGTGCCACCAGCAGAAACAGGGTATCCTACAATGAGCAGTTCTTC
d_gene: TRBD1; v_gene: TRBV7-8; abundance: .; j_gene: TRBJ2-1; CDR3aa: CASRGDRVSYNEQFF; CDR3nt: TGTGCCAGCAGGGGAGACAGGGTCTCCTACAATGAGCAGTTCTTC
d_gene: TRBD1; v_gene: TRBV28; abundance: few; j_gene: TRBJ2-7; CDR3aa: CASEPIWTGKYEQYF; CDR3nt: TGTGCCTCCGAGCCTATTTGGACAGGGAAATACGAGCAGTACTTC
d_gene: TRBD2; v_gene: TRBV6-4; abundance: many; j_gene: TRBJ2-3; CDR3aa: CASSEGLAGGGDTQYF; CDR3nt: TGTGCCAGCAGCGAAGGACTAGCGGGAGGAGGAGATACGCAGTATTTT
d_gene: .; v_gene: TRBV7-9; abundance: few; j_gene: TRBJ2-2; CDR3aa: CASSQSGTSGTGELFF; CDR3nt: TGTGCCAGCAGCCAATCAGGGACATCGGGCACCGGGGAGCTGTTTTTT
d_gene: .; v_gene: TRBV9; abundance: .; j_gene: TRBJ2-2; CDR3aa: CASSAKMVAGTGELFF; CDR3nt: TGTGCCAGCAGCGCAAAAATGGTAGCAGGGACCGGGGAGCTGTTTTTT
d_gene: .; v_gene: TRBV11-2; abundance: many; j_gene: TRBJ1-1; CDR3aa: CASSLLGDLNTEAFF; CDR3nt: TGTGCCAGCAGCTTACTAGGCGACTTGAACACTGAAGCTTTCTTT
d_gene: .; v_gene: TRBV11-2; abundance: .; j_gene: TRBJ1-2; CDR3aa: CASGRYRDGYTF; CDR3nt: TGTGCCAGCGGACGATACAGGGATGGCTACACCTTC
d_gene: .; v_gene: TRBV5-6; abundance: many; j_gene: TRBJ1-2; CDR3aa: CASSLAGNRGAYGYTF; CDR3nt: TGTGCCAGCAGCTTGGCCGGGAACAGAGGGGCCTATGGCTACACCTTC
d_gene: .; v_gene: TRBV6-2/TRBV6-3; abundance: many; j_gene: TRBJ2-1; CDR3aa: CASSYRDYNEQFF; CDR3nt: TGTGCCAGCAGTTACCGGGACTACAATGAGCAGTTCTTC
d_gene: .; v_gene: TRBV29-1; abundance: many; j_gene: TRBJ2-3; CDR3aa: CSVEPSLAGADTQYF; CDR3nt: TGCAGCGTTGAACCCTCATTGGCAGGCGCAGATACGCAGTATTTT
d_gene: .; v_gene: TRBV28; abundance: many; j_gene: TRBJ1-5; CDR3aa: CASNGLGGRNQPQHF; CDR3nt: TGTGCCAGCAACGGGCTTGGGGGACGCAATCAGCCCCAGCATTTT
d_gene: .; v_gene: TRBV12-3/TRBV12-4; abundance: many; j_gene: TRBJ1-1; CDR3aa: CASSLTGNTEAFF; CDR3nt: TGTGCCAGCAGCTTGACGGGGAACACTGAAGCTTTCTTT
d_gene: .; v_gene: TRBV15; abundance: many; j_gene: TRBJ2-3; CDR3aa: CATSIDQWDTQYF; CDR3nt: TGTGCCACCAGCATAGACCAGTGGGATACGCAGTATTTT
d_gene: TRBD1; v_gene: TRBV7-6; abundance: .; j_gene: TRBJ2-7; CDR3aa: CASSVTGGPSDEQYF; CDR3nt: TGTGCCAGCAGCGTCACAGGGGGCCCTTCCGACGAGCAGTACTTC
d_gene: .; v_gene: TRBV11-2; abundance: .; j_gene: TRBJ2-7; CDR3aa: CASSLVWGQEQYF; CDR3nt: TGTGCCAGCAGCTTAGTGTGGGGCCAGGAGCAGTACTTC
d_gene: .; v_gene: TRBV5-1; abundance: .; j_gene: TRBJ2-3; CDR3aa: CASGRIGSGPSTDTQYF; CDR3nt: TGCGCCAGCGGAAGGATTGGGAGCGGACCCAGCACAGATACGCAGTATTTT
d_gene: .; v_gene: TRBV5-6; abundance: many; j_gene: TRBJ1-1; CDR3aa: CASSLGLSLAEAFF; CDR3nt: TGTGCCAGCAGCTTGGGGCTTTCTTTGGCTGAAGCTTTCTTT
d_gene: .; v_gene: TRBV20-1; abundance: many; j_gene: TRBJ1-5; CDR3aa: CSATGRTIYQPQHF; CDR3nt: TGCAGTGCTACCGGTCGGACGATATATCAGCCCCAGCATTTT
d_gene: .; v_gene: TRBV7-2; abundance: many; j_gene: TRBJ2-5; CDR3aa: CASSLARSGGEETQYF; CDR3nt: TGTGCCAGCAGCTTAGCGCGGTCAGGGGGGGAAGAGACCCAGTACTTC
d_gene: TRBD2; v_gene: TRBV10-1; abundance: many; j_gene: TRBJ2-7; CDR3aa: CASSQAAGGPIYEQYF; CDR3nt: TGCGCCAGCAGCCAAGCAGCGGGAGGGCCCATCTACGAGCAGTACTTC
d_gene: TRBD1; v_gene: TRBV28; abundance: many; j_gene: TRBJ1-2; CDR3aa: CASSRNRGGYTF; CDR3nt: TGTGCCAGCAGCCGGAACAGGGGCGGCTACACCTTC
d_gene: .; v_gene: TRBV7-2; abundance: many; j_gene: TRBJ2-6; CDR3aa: CASSLEGSGANVLTF; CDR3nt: TGTGCCAGCAGCTTAGAAGGGAGTGGGGCCAACGTCCTGACTTTC
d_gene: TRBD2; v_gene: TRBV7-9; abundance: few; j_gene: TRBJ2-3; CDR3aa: CASSLAGGSFDTQYF; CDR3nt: TGTGCCAGCAGCTTAGCCGGCGGGAGCTTCGATACGCAGTATTTT
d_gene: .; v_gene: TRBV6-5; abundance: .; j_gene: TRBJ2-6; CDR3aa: CASSLSGIGANVLTF; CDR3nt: TGTGCCAGCAGCCTATCAGGGATTGGGGCCAACGTCCTGACTTTC
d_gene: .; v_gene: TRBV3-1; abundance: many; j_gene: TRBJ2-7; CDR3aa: CASSQEGIYEQYF; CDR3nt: TGTGCCAGCAGCCAAGAAGGAATCTACGAGCAGTACTTC
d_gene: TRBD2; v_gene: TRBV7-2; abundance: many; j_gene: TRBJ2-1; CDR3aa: CASSWGLAGDEQFF; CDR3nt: TGTGCCAGCAGCTGGGGACTAGCGGGAGATGAGCAGTTCTTC
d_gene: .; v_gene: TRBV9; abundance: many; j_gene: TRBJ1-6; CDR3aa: CASSEEGSSYNSPLHF; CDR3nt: TGTGCCAGCAGCGAAGAGGGGAGCTCCTATAATTCACCCCTCCACTTT
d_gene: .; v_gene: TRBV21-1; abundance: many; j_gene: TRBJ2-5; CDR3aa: CASSKTTGTGFNGPLKETQYF; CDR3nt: TGTGCCAGCAGCAAGACAACCGGGACAGGGTTCAACGGGCCGCTAAAAGAGACCCAGTACTTC